Here is one T cell receptor beta chain with its context. The antigen is unknown. The data derive from a study of response to subunit inactivated influenza vaccine. Germline CDR1 is SEHNR and CDR2 is FQNEAQ (reference sequence). The CDR3 length is 15 residues. Trimming took 5 bases from V and 3 from J, leaving 17 bases between them. Study findings and constraints: Every seasonal influenza vaccination brings in few new T cells, the authors suggested.

TCRdb itself ran the RT-PCR reads through MiXCR, one entry per CDR3 protein. The sample includes a few hundred thousand distinct CDR3 sequences, roughly a fifth seen only once; the top ten take roughly 10%. J is TRBJ2-7 and V is TRBV7-9; perhaps TRBD1 as D (6 bases). This specimen consisted of PBMCs from blood, obtained about 20 months after vaccination. The clonotype comes from a man aged 50 to 75 who received an inactivated influenza vaccine. CDR3 sequence: CASSPARDTHYEQYF. Written as DNA, the CDR3 is TGTGCCAGCAGCCCCGCCCGGGACACCCACTACGAGCAGTACTTC.